Shown below are 18 T cell receptor beta chains from a single sample sequenced in a study of cytomegalovirus exposure and HLA in healthy donors. The PCR used 60 Vbeta and 13 Jbeta primers. Using immunoSEQ multiplex PCR, the repertoire was profiled, and TCRdb retains in-frame clones only, with some absent. Of under 200,000 clones listed, 70% to 80% are singletons. The specimen sequenced was PBMCs. The receptors originated from a man aged 40-49 years in good health and CMV-seronegative.

There are many counts of this clone. The gene calls are TRBV4-3 and TRBJ1-1, with TRBD1 matching 9 bases. This CDR3 spans 13 amino acids. CDR1 and CDR2 from the germline V gene are LGHNA and YSLEER. V shed 5 bases, J shed 6 bases, and the junction held 4 bases outside the gene matches. The CDR3 DNA reads as TGCGCCAGCAGCAACAGGGGGCCTGCTGAAGCTTTCTTT. As protein: CASSNRGPAEAFF.

This chain links TRBV15 with TRBJ1-5, with 7 positions matching TRBD1. V gave up 5 bases and J gave up 7 bases; unmatched junction bases: 8. Germline values: CDR1 LNHNV, CDR2 YYDKDF (reference sequence). This CDR3 comprises 14 residues. CDR3 in DNA: TGTGCCACCAGCTGGGGACAGTCTGGCCAGCCCCAGCATTTT. This encodes CATSWGQSGQPQHF.

V and J are TRBV7-8 and TRBJ1-3; 7 bases map to TRBD1. Germline V gives CDR1 SGHVS, CDR2 FQNEAQ. This CDR3 has 14 amino acids. V gave up 3 bases and J gave up 4 bases; unmatched junction bases: 3. The chain's CDR3 is CASSLGQKGNTIYF. DNA of the CDR3: TGTGCCAGCAGCTTGGGACAGAAAGGAAACACCATATATTTT.

This clone was seen ten or more times. The gene calls are TRBV6-6 and TRBJ1-2; no clear D gene. Germline-derived CDR1 and CDR2 are MNHNY and SVGAGI (reference sequence). V gave up 1 base and J gave up 6 bases, with 3 bases separating them. CDR3 size: 11 residues. CDR3 amino acids: CASSYLDGYTF. The CDR3 DNA follows: TGTGCCAGCAGTTACTTAGATGGCTACACCTTC.

The J gene is TRBJ2-7, the V gene TRBV6-1; tentatively, D is TRBD1 (5 bases). Trimming pared 2 bases from V and 2 bases from J, leaving 10 bases between. Germline V gives CDR1 MNHNS, CDR2 SASEGT. The CDR3 spans 14 residues. CDR3 sequence (DNA): TGTGCCAGCAGTGAACTGGACATTCCCTACGAGCAGTACTTC. Amino acids: CASSELDIPYEQYF.

The chain's CDR3 is CAWSEGASGGARNEQFF. CDR3 in DNA: TGTGCCTGGAGTGAAGGCGCTAGCGGGGGGGCCCGGAATGAGCAGTTCTTC. The chain carries TRBV30 and TRBJ2-1; 12 bases map to TRBD2. This CDR3 region has 17 residues. The germline V gene encodes CDR1 GTSNPN and CDR2 SVGIG (reference sequence). V lost 1 base to trimming and J lost 7 bases; unmatched junction nucleotides: 11.

J is TRBJ2-3 and V is TRBV6-6; 8 positions match TRBD1. V shed 2 bases, J shed 6 bases, and the junction held 7 bases outside the gene matches. The CDR3 runs to 15 residues. The germline V gene encodes CDR1 MNHNY and CDR2 SVGAGI (reference sequence). The CDR3 DNA reads as TGTGCCAGCAGTTACCAGGGACAGGCTGACGATACGCAGTATTTT. Translation: CASSYQGQADDTQYF.

The J gene is TRBJ2-7, the V gene TRBV9, with D hard to call. Trimming took off 0 bases at V and 2 bases at J, with 9 bases between the two ends. This CDR3 spans 14 amino acids. Germline values: CDR1 SGDLS, CDR2 YYNGEE. The CDR3 spells CASSVALGAYEQYF. The DNA of the CDR3 is TGTGCCAGCAGCGTAGCACTCGGTGCCTACGAGCAGTACTTC.

Notes on this clone: The same CDR3 arises from other DNA sequences in this sample as well. The V call is TRBV30, the J call TRBJ2-1; D might be TRBD1 (6 bases). This CDR3 comprises 14 residues. Germline V CDR1 and CDR2: GTSNPN, SVGIG (reference sequence). The V end lost 8 bases, the J end lost 4 bases, and 18 bases lay between the germline ends. This CDR3 is CARRSRGQYNEQFF. CDR3 sequence (DNA): TGTGCCCGCCGGAGCAGGGGCCAATACAATGAGCAGTTCTTC.

This clone has just a few counts. J is TRBJ2-2 and V is TRBV6-4, with 9 bases matching TRBD2. Germline V lookup: CDR1 MRHNA, CDR2 SNTAGT. CDR3 length equals 14 residues. Trimming cost V 4 bases and J 5 bases; bases outside gene matches: 2. The CDR3: CASSVSGGTGELFF. In nucleotides, the CDR3 is TGTGCCAGCAGTGTCAGCGGGGGGACCGGGGAGCTGTTTTTT.

The chain has TRBV2 and TRBJ2-1; D possibly corresponds to TRBD2 (6 bases). The CDR3 loop spans 17 amino acids. Germline V CDR1 and CDR2: SNHLY, FYNNEI. The germline V and J ends were trimmed by 0 bases and 0 bases, with 12 bases remaining between them. The CDR3: CASSEAGGGSSYNEQFF. The CDR3 region has the DNA TGTGCCAGCAGTGAAGCGGGGGGAGGTAGCTCCTACAATGAGCAGTTCTTC. The full variable domain, rest sourced from reference TRBV2 and TRBJ2-1, is EPEVTQTPSHQVTQMGQEVILRCVPISNHLYFYWYRQILGQKVEFLVSFYNNEISEKSEIFDDQFSVERPDGSNFTLKIRSTKLEDSAMYFCASSEAGGGSSYNEQFFGPGTRLTVL.

The genes are TRBV10-3 and TRBJ2-1; D is unclear. Germline V gene sequence: CDR1 ENHRY, CDR2 SYGVKD. The CDR3 is 11 amino acids. V was pared by 7 bases and J by 5 bases, with 6 bases between. In nucleotides, the CDR3 is TGTGCCATCAATATTAACAATGAGCAGTTCTTC. Amino acid sequence: CAININNEQFF.

The chain couples TRBV4-1 to TRBJ2-3; the D gene is possibly TRBD2 (5 bases). The CDR3 consists of 16 residues. Trimming took off 0 bases at V and 7 bases at J, with 17 bases between the two ends. Germline V gene data show CDR1 as MGHRA and CDR2 as YSYEKL. This chain's CDR3 is CASSQDSALAMNTQYF. The CDR3 coding sequence is TGCGCCAGCAGCCAAGATTCGGCCCTAGCTATGAATACGCAGTATTTT.

The sample holds a few counts of this clone. V is TRBV2 and J is TRBJ1-5; 10 nucleotides match TRBD1. The V gene end was trimmed by 4 bases and the J gene end by 7 bases; junction bases not matched to a gene: 10. Looked up from germline, CDR1 is SNHLY and CDR2 is FYNNEI. This CDR3 has 16 amino acids. Here the CDR3 reads CASSGQSGQGNQPQHF. Here the CDR3 DNA reads TGTGCCAGCAGTGGGCAATCGGGACAGGGGAACCAGCCCCAGCATTTT.

This rearrangement joins TRBV5-1 to TRBJ1-4; 8 positions match TRBD1. J lost 13 bases, V lost 0 bases, and 11 bases had no gene match. The CDR3 loop spans 15 amino acids. CDR1 and CDR2 (germline): SGHRS, YFSETQ. The CDR3 DNA reads TGCGCCAGCAGCTTGGCCCGGGACAGGTCAAGTTTACTGTTTTTT. This sequence encodes CASSLARDRSSLLFF.

CDR3 in DNA: TGTGCCAGCAGTTACTCTACAAGCGGGGGAGGCGAGCAGTACTTC. This translates into CASSYSTSGGGEQYF. This rearrangement joins TRBV6-5 to TRBJ2-7; 8 bases map to TRBD2. Losses at the gene ends were 0 bases for V and 6 bases for J; bases not matched to a gene: 7. Germline assignment: CDR1 MNHEY and CDR2 SVGAGI. The CDR3 consists of 15 residues.

In nucleotides, the CDR3 is TGTGCCAGTTGCGCCGGGGGAACTGGAAACACCATATATTTT. Its protein is CASCAGGTGNTIYF. The V gene is TRBV9, the J gene TRBJ1-3; possibly TRBD1 for D (5 bases). The germline gives CDR1 SGDLS, CDR2 YYNGEE. This CDR3 region has 14 residues. Between the trimmed V and J ends, which lost 8 bases and 2 bases, there was a span of 14 bases.

The chain combines TRBV28 with TRBJ2-7; 7 nucleotides align to TRBD1. The CDR3 consists of 17 residues. Unmatched junction bases numbered 11, after V lost 3 bases and J lost 0 bases. CDR1 MDHEN and CDR2 SYDVKM come from the germline V gene. In DNA, the CDR3 is TGTGCCAGCAGTTTCCCACTCCAGACAGGGAGCTCCTACGAGCAGTACTTC. It translates to CASSFPLQTGSSYEQYF. Supplemented by reference TRBV28 and TRBJ2-7, the full variable domain reads DVKVTQSSRYLVKRTGEKVFLECVQDMDHENMFWYRQDPGLGLRLIYFSYDVKMKEKGDIPEGYSVSREKKERFSLILESASTNQTSMYLCASSFPLQTGSSYEQYFGPGTRLTVT.